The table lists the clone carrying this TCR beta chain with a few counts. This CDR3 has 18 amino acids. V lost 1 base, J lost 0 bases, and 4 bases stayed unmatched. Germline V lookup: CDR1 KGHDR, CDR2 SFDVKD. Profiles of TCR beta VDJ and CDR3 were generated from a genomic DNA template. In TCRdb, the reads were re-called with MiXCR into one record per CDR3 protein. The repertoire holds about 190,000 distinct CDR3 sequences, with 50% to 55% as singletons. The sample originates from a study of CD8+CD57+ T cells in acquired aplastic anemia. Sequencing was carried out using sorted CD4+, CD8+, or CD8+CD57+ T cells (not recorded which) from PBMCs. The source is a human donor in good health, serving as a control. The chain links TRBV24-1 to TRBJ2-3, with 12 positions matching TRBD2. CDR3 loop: CATSDFWTSGVSTDTQYF. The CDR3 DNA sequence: TGTGCCACCAGTGATTTTTGGACTAGCGGGGTAAGCACAGATACGCAGTATTTT.